Sequencing of this T cell receptor beta chain was carried out in a study of early T cells in non-severe SARS-CoV-2 infection. In the study overall: Unsorted whole-blood RNA was sequenced in bulk, leaving chains unpaired. General study points: Private and CD4 specificities were missed by VDJdb matching, skewed to anti-spike CD8.

Unique molecular identifier tags were affixed to discrete cDNA molecules. TCRdb reanalysed the 5' RACE reads using MiXCR and keeps one entry per CDR3 protein. The sample gives around 70,000 distinct CDR3 sequences, roughly 10% of which show up once; 3% to 3.5% is in the top ten. Trimming took 8 bases from V and 4 from J; bases not matched to a gene: 3. This CDR3 comprises 14 residues. The germline CDR1 and CDR2 sequences are MNHEY and SVGAGI. On this clonotype: Antigen specificity is unknown.

V usage is TRBV6-5 and J usage is TRBJ2-1; the match to TRBD2 covers 12 bases. Sequencing input: whole blood. This sequence originates from an adult who was a healthcare worker with PCR-confirmed SARS-CoV-2 infection or an uninfected control (not recorded which). CDR3 region: CASSGLAGYNEQFF. The DNA for the CDR3 is TGTGCCAGCTCGGGACTAGCGGGTTACAATGAGCAGTTCTTC.